This is a list of T cell receptor beta chains from one sample in a study of a mutant IDH1 vaccine in newly diagnosed glioma. The data were produced by immunoSEQ multiplex PCR, yet TCRdb's version contains in-frame clones alone and is incomplete. The table includes more than 30,000 clones, roughly four fifths detected once. The antigens these receptors bind are not known. The specimen comprised PBMCs, sampled from a glioma patient whose treatment included an IDH1 peptide vaccine. These receptors were obtained from a man aged 25 to 45 with glioma. CDR3s include the opening cysteine and the closing phenylalanine or tryptophan.

>TRBV19|TRBJ1-4
CASNAQGDRLFF
>TRBV5-1|TRBJ2-7
CASSPGALEEQYF
>TRBV6-6|TRBJ2-1
CASSSYGTSSYEQFF
>TRBV15|TRBJ2-6
CATSREGGGGANVLTF
>TRBV19|TRBJ2-1
CASSATSGGAGSYNEQFF
>TRBV5-1|TRBJ1-1
CASSLAGGGGMNTEAFF
>TRBV30|TRBJ2-5
CAWSFDMDSLQETQYF
>TRBV29-1|TRBJ1-3
CSVERQGERSGNTIYF
>TRBV4-1|TRBJ2-2
CASSPRGGSTNTGELFF
>TRBV7-9|TRBJ2-7
CASSRDLSYEQYF
>TRBV19|TRBJ1-2
CATHPHGLWNYGYTF
>TRBV7-2|TRBJ2-7
CASSLRVAYEQYF
>TRBV27|TRBJ1-2
CASSFLTGDGYTF
>TRBV5-8|TRBJ2-1
CASRGGSSYNEQFF
>TRBV30|TRBJ2-7
CAWRGLAGGSSYF
>TRBV28|TRBJ1-2
CASSLTGQNYGYTF
>TRBV6-5|TRBJ2-1
CASTSSHEQFF
>TRBV4-3|TRBJ2-7
CASSAGTAFYEQYF
>TRBV29-1|TRBJ2-3
CSARGGTDTQYF
>TRBV5-4|TRBJ1-2
CAIQGNYGYTF